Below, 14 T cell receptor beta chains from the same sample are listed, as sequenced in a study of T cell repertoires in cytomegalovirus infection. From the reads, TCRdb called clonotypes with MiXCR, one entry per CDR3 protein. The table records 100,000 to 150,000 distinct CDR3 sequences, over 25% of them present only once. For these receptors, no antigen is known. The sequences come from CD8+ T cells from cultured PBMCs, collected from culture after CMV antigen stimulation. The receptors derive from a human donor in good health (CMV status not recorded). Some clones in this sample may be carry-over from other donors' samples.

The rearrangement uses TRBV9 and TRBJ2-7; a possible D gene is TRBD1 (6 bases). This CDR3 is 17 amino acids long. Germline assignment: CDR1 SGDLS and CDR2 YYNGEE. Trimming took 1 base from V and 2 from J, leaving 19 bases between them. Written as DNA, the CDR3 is TGTGCCAGCAGCGTAAACCGGGACACGGGATCAACCTACGAGCAGTACTTC. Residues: CASSVNRDTGSTYEQYF.

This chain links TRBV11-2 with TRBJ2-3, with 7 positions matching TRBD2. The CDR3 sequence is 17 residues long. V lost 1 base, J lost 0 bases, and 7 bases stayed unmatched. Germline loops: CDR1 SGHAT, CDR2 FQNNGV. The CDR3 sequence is CASSLAGRGRSTDTQYF. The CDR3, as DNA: TGTGCCAGCAGCTTAGCCGGGCGGGGGAGGAGCACAGATACGCAGTATTTT.

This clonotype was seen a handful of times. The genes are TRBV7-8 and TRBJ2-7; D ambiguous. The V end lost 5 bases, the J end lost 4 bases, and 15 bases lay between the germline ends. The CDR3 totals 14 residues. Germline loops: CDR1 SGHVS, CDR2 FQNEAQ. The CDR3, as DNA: TGTGCCAGCAGCCCAAGAACGGAGCTATACGAGCAGTACTTC. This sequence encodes CASSPRTELYEQYF.

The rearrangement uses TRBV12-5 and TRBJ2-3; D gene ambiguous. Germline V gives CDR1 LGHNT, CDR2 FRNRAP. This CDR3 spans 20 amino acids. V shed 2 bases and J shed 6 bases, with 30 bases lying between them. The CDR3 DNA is TGTGCTAGTGGTTTGCTGTTTGAGGATTCAAAGCCCCTTTCTCTGGATACGCAGTATTTT. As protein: CASGLLFEDSKPLSLDTQYF.

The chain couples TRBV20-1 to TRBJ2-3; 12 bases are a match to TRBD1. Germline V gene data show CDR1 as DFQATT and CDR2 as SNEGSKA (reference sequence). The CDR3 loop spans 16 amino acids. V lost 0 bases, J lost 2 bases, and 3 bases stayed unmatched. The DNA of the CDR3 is TGCAGTGCTAGAGAGGGACAGGGGGCTAACACAGATACGCAGTATTTT. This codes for CSAREGQGANTDTQYF.

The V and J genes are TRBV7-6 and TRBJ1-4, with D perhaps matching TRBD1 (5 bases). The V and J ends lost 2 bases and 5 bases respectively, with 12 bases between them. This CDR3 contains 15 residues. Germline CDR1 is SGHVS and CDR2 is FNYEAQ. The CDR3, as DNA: TGTGCCAGCAGCTTAACAGGCGCCGGGAATGAAAAACTGTTTTTT. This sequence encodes CASSLTGAGNEKLFF.

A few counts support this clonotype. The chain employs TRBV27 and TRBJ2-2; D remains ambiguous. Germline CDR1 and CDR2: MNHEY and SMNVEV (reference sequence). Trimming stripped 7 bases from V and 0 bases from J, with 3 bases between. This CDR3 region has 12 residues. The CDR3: CASMTNTGELFF. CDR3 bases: TGTGCCAGCATGACGAACACCGGGGAGCTGTTTTTT.

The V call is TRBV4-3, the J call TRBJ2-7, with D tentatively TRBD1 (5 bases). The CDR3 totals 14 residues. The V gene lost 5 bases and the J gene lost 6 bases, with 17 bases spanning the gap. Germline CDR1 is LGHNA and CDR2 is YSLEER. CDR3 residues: CASSSTVLSFEQYF. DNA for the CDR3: TGCGCCAGCAGCTCGACAGTTCTTTCTTTCGAGCAGTACTTC.

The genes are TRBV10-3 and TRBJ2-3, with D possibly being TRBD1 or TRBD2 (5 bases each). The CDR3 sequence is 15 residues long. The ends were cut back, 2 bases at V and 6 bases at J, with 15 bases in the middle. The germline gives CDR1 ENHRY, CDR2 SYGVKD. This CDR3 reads CAISEAQGVADTQYF. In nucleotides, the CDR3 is TGTGCCATCAGTGAGGCCCAGGGAGTTGCGGATACGCAGTATTTT.

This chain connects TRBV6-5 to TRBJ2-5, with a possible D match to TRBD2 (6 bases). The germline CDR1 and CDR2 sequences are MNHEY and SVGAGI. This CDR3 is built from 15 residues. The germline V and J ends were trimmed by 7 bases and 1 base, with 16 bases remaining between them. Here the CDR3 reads CASTRGSGLQETQYF. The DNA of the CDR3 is TGTGCCAGCACCCGGGGGTCGGGGCTCCAAGAGACCCAGTACTTC.

The CDR3 protein is CASSISQGSLTPQHF. The CDR3 nucleotides read TGTGCCAGTAGTATCAGCCAGGGGTCTCTAACGCCCCAGCATTTT. This chain uses TRBV19 with TRBJ1-5, with D tentatively TRBD1 (6 bases). Per germline, CDR1 LNHDA and CDR2 SQIVND (reference sequence). V lost 3 bases and J 9 bases, leaving 18 bases between the germline ends. The CDR3 loop spans 15 amino acids.

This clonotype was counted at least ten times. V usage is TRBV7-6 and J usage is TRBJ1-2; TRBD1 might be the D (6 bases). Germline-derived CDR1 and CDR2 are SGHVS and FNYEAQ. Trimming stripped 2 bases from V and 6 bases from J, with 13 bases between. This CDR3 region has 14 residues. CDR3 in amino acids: CASSLTTGSNGYTF. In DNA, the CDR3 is TGTGCCAGCAGCTTAACAACAGGGTCGAATGGCTACACCTTC.

CDR3 nucleotide sequence: TGTGCCAGCAGCTTAGATGGCAGCTCCTACGAGCAGTACTTC. Encoded protein: CASSLDGSSYEQYF. The J gene is TRBJ2-7, the V gene TRBV7-9; D ambiguous. V was pared by 1 base and J by 0 bases, with 7 bases between. The CDR3 loop spans 14 amino acids. CDR1 is SEHNR, CDR2 FQNEAQ, per germline (reference sequence).

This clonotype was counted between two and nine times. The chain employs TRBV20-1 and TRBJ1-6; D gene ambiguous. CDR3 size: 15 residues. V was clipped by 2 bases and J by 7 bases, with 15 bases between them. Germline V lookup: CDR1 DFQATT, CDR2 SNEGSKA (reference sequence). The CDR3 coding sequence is TGCAGTGCTAGACTCCGCAAAATCCCAAATTCACCCCTCCACTTT. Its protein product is CSARLRKIPNSPLHF.